The 25 T cell receptor beta chains below all came from one sample that was sequenced in a study of T cell responses to AZD1222 COVID-19 vaccine. TCRdb keeps only in-frame clones here, not all; method: immunoSEQ multiplex PCR. Of about 84,000 clones in the sample, approximately 85% were seen once. The input for sequencing was peripheral blood, taken 28 days after the second AZD1222 dose. These receptors all come from an adult who received the AZD1222 COVID-19 vaccine.

This rearrangement joins TRBV7-2 to TRBJ1-2; D call uncertain. The CDR3 totals 13 residues. Germline V gene lookup returns CDR1 SGHTA and CDR2 FQGNSA. Trimming shortened V by 6 bases and J by 3 bases, and 11 bases separated the two germline ends. The CDR3 is CASSPYYHYGYTF. CDR3 nucleotide sequence: TGTGCCAGCAGTCCTTACTACCACTATGGCTACACCTTC.

The chain links TRBV5-6 to TRBJ1-2; no reliable D call. Looked up from germline, CDR1 is SGHDT and CDR2 is YYEEEE. The CDR3 has 13 amino acids. V was pared by 0 bases and J by 8 bases, with 11 bases between. CDR3 sequence (DNA): TGTGCCAGCAGCTTGGCAGGCATAGGGGGCTACACCTTC. Amino acid sequence: CASSLAGIGGYTF.

The chain carries TRBV9 and TRBJ1-3; D not certain. In germline, CDR1 is SGDLS, CDR2 YYNGEE. Deletions cut 4 bases from V and 4 bases from J, with 6 bases between. The CDR3 consists of 12 residues. The CDR3 coding sequence is TGTGCCAGCAGCCCATGGGGAAACACCATATATTTT. Translated, it gives CASSPWGNTIYF.

This clone was detected only once. The chain couples TRBV7-2 to TRBJ1-3, with D maybe TRBD1 (5 bases). The CDR3 length is 15 residues. Per the germline V gene, CDR1 is SGHTA and CDR2 is FQGNSA. With 5 bases removed from V and 3 bases from J, the gap between germline ends came to 14 bases. The CDR3 here is CASSGLGGNGNTIYF. In nucleotides, the CDR3 is TGTGCCAGCAGCGGTTTGGGGGGAAATGGAAACACCATATATTTT. Using reference TRBV7-2 and TRBJ1-3 for the parts outside the CDR3, the full variable domain is GAGVSQSPSNKVTEKGKDVELRCDPISGHTALYWYRQSLGQGLEFLIYFQGNSAPDKSGLPSDRFSAERTGGSVSTLTIQRTQQEDSAVYLCASSGLGGNGNTIYFGEGSWLTVV.

This clone appeared once. The chain recombines TRBV14 with TRBJ2-1; no definite D call. Germline loops: CDR1 SGHDN, CDR2 FVKESK. This CDR3 has 16 amino acids. V gave up 1 base and J gave up 0 bases, with 10 bases separating them. The DNA for the CDR3 is TGTGCCAGCAGCCAAGTAAGGATAACCTCCTACAATGAGCAGTTCTTC. It specifies CASSQVRITSYNEQFF.

This clone was detected a few times. The rearrangement uses TRBV7-9 and TRBJ1-4; 7 positions agree with TRBD1. This CDR3 is built from 16 residues. V shed 5 bases, J shed 6 bases, and the junction held 12 bases outside the gene matches. Germline values: CDR1 SEHNR, CDR2 FQNEAQ (reference sequence). CDR3 amino acids: CASSALLTGADEKLFF. CDR3 bases: TGTGCCAGCAGCGCTCTCCTAACAGGGGCTGATGAAAAACTGTTTTTT. Together with reference TRBV7-9 and TRBJ1-4, the CDR3 gives the full variable domain: DTGVSQNPRHKITKRGQNVTFRCDPISEHNRLYWYRQTLGQGPEFLTYFQNEAQLEKSRLLSDRFSAERPKGSFSTLEIQRTEQGDSAMYLCASSALLTGADEKLFFGSGTQLSVL.

The V gene is TRBV18, the J gene TRBJ1-2, with 7 bases lining up with TRBD1. With 5 bases clipped from V and 5 bases from J, the junction kept 11 bases outside the gene matches. Germline CDR1 KGHSH, CDR2 LQKENI. The CDR3 is 15 amino acids. The CDR3 nucleotides are TGTGCCAGCTCAGTACGGGACAGCTTTGTGTATGGCTACACCTTC. Translated: CASSVRDSFVYGYTF.

This clone showed up just once. The chain uses TRBV6-5 and TRBJ2-4; 9 bases agree with TRBD2. Germline loops: CDR1 MNHEY, CDR2 SVGAGI. V dropped 6 bases and J dropped 6; count of bases not matched to a gene: 6. The CDR3 has 14 amino acids. As DNA, the CDR3 is TGTGCCAGCAGGGGGGCTAGCGGGGTAAACATTCAGTACTTC. It yields the protein CASRGASGVNIQYF.

This chain joins TRBV6-5 and TRBJ1-2; D is unclear. CDR3 length: 14 residues. The V end lost 5 bases, the J end lost 1 base, and 11 bases lay between the germline ends. The germline V gene encodes CDR1 MNHEY and CDR2 SVGAGI. The DNA for the CDR3 is TGTGCCAGCAGTAAGGACCCGAATAACTATGGCTACACCTTC. This codes for CASSKDPNNYGYTF.

This sequence joins TRBV24-1 and TRBJ2-3; tentative D call: TRBD2 (6 bases). Looked up from germline, CDR1 is KGHDR and CDR2 is SFDVKD. This CDR3 has 13 residues. V gave up 7 bases and J gave up 4 bases, with 11 bases separating them. The CDR3 nucleotides read TGTGCCACCAGGCCACCTAGCGCAGATACGCAGTATTTT. It yields the protein CATRPPSADTQYF.

The chain has TRBV5-4 and TRBJ2-2; D is undetermined. The CDR3 has 12 residues. Trimming cost V 4 bases and J 6 bases, with 7 bases left between them. CDR1 is SGHNT and CDR2 is YYREEE in the germline V gene (reference sequence). The CDR3 DNA reads as TGTGCCAGCAGCCCGGCAGCCGGGGAGCTGTTTTTT. Protein sequence: CASSPAAGELFF.

This chain connects TRBV6-4 to TRBJ1-5, with 7 positions matching TRBD1. This CDR3 has 14 amino acids. The ends lost 7 bases at V and 0 bases at J; junction bases unmatched: 3. Per germline, CDR1 MRHNA and CDR2 SNTAGT. CDR3 protein: CASTGTDSNQPQHF. CDR3 nucleotide sequence: TGTGCCAGCACCGGGACAGATAGCAATCAGCCCCAGCATTTT.

V and J are TRBV11-2 and TRBJ1-1, with D maybe TRBD1 (5 bases). V was pared by 4 bases and J by 4 bases, with 13 bases between. CDR1 is SGHAT, CDR2 FQNNGV, per germline. The CDR3 is 14 residues long. In DNA form, the CDR3 reads TGTGCCAGCAGCTCAGGGACGGTTCCCACTGAAGCTTTCTTT. Its protein is CASSSGTVPTEAFF.

The J gene is TRBJ1-2, the V gene TRBV3-1 (or the pseudogene TRBV3-2); possible D gene TRBD1, 6 bases. CDR1 is LGHDT, CDR2 YNNKEL, per germline (reference sequence). Trimming left V 4 bases short and J 5 bases short, with 17 bases between. This CDR3 has 15 residues. CDR3 bases: TGTGCCAGCAGCCTTAGACAGGAAGGGGGGTATGGCTACACCTTC. It encodes CASSLRQEGGYGYTF.

This clone was detected a few times. V is TRBV7-2 and J is TRBJ2-7, with D hard to call. The germline V and J ends were trimmed by 5 bases and 2 bases, with 4 bases remaining between them. Germline loops: CDR1 SGHTA, CDR2 FQGNSA. The CDR3 sequence is 11 residues long. CDR3 DNA: TGTGCCAGCAGCACCACCTACGAGCAGTACTTC. Translation gives CASSTTYEQYF.

V and J are TRBV11-3 and TRBJ1-1; D unresolved. This CDR3 has 14 amino acids. Germline CDR1 and CDR2: SGHNT and YENEEA. V was trimmed by 0 bases and J by 0 bases, leaving 5 bases between them. The CDR3 sequence: CASSLDLMNTEAFF. CDR3 in DNA: TGTGCCAGCAGCTTAGACCTGATGAACACTGAAGCTTTCTTT.

This chain connects TRBV11-2 to TRBJ2-1, with 8 bases fitting TRBD1. CDR1 and CDR2 (germline): SGHAT, FQNNGV. The CDR3 totals 13 residues. V was pared by 3 bases and J by 9 bases, with 4 bases of the junction left unmatched. In nucleotides, the CDR3 is TGTGCCAGCAGCTTCAGGGGGCGCGGTGAGCAGTTCTTC. Its translation: CASSFRGRGEQFF.

V is TRBV6-6 and J is TRBJ2-7, with D possibly TRBD2 on 7 matching bases. Germline V gene lookup returns CDR1 MNHNY and CDR2 SVGAGI (reference sequence). The CDR3 totals 15 residues. Trimming removed 7 bases at V and 6 bases at J, with 22 bases between. CDR3 sequence (DNA): TGTGCCAGCACCGACGGGGGGCTTGGTCGTCTCGAGCAGTACTTC. Translated, it gives CASTDGGLGRLEQYF.

This chain connects TRBV18 to TRBJ1-6; weak D call: TRBD1 (5 bases). The CDR3 is 15 residues long. V lost 2 bases to trimming and J lost 10 bases, with 15 bases between them. The germline V gene has CDR1 KGHSH and CDR2 LQKENI. The DNA of the CDR3 is TGTGCCAGCTCACCATGGGCGGGCCGGGACTCACCCCTCCACTTT. Protein: CASSPWAGRDSPLHF. Together with reference TRBV18 and TRBJ1-6, the CDR3 gives the full variable domain: NAGVMQNPRHLVRRRGQEARLRCSPMKGHSHVYWYRQLPEEGLKFMVYLQKENIIDESGMPKERFSAEFPKEGPSILRIQQVVRGDSAAYFCASSPWAGRDSPLHFGNGTRLTVT.

The rearrangement joins TRBV6-1 to TRBJ2-6, with unresolved D. This CDR3 contains 16 residues. Per germline, CDR1 MNHNS and CDR2 SASEGT. V lost 1 base and J 0 bases, leaving 7 bases between the germline ends. The CDR3 loop is CASSEVGYSGANVLTF. CDR3 nucleotide sequence: TGTGCCAGCAGTGAAGTGGGTTACTCTGGGGCCAACGTCCTGACTTTC.

The rearrangement joins TRBV28 to TRBJ1-5; 11 positions agree with TRBD1. CDR3 length: 16 amino acids. Germline trimming cut 6 bases from V and 3 bases from J; bases unmatched to any gene: 7. The germline V gene encodes CDR1 MDHEN and CDR2 SYDVKM. CDR3 nucleotides: TGTGCCAGCAGAAGGACAGGGGGCGAGGTCAATCAGCCCCAGCATTTT. Amino acid sequence: CASRRTGGEVNQPQHF. Full variable domain (outside the CDR3, taken from reference TRBV28 and TRBJ1-5): DVKVTQSSRYLVKRTGEKVFLECVQDMDHENMFWYRQDPGLGLRLIYFSYDVKMKEKGDIPEGYSVSREKKERFSLILESASTNQTSMYLCASRRTGGEVNQPQHFGDGTRLSIL.

The chain employs TRBV28 and TRBJ2-3; 13 nucleotides line up with TRBD2. The CDR3 totals 16 residues. J was trimmed by 6 bases and V by 2 bases; bases with no gene match: 5. CDR1 MDHEN and CDR2 SYDVKM come from the germline V gene. CDR3 coding DNA: TGTGCCAGCAGTTTAGGGGGACTAGCGGGGTACGATACGCAGTATTTT. It specifies CASSLGGLAGYDTQYF.

The rearrangement uses TRBV5-1 and TRBJ1-5; the D is unclear. V was trimmed by 6 bases and J by 1 base, leaving 5 bases between them. The CDR3 totals 12 residues. CDR1 SGHRS and CDR2 YFSETQ come from the germline V gene. The CDR3 DNA follows: TGCGCCAGCAAAGGGAGCAATCAGCCCCAGCATTTT. Translated, it gives CASKGSNQPQHF.

V is TRBV11-2 and J is TRBJ1-1, with D unresolved. The germline gives CDR1 SGHAT, CDR2 FQNNGV. CDR3 size: 13 residues. V gave up 2 bases and J gave up 11 bases, with 15 bases separating them. The CDR3 is CASSLIGEGIAFF. The CDR3, as DNA: TGTGCCAGCAGCTTAATTGGGGAAGGAATTGCTTTCTTT.

The chain uses TRBV7-2 and TRBJ1-6, with 9 bases aligning to TRBD1. This CDR3 spans 17 amino acids. Germline V CDR1 and CDR2: SGHTA, FQGNSA. V was pared by 0 bases and J by 4 bases, with 4 bases of the junction left unmatched. In DNA form, the CDR3 reads TGTGCCAGCAGCTTAGCGGGGACAGGGTTGTATAATTCACCCCTCCACTTT. It codes for CASSLAGTGLYNSPLHF.